This note documents a single T cell receptor (beta chain) sequence. Its antigen remains unknown. The CDR3 runs to 12 residues. The germline V gene has CDR1 MGHDK and CDR2 SYGVNS. Trimming cost V 3 bases and J 2 bases, with 5 bases left between them. This sample was taken from a study of T cell responses to AZD1222 COVID-19 vaccine. Looking at the study overall: Some second doses came at about 4 weeks and others at about 12 weeks; these were pooled. Study-wide results and caveats: The sample set comprised mostly white British donors with more females, and clonal diversity was possibly underestimated. Among vaccine-associated CD4 TCRs, coverage spanned spike, with dominance at 160-218 and 743-854. Repertoires in all cases were sampled only once the peak T cell response had passed.

Clones were read by immunoSEQ multiplex PCR, and TCRdb kept only the in-frame ones, dropping some. The sample lists 100,000 or so clones; around 89% were seen once. Specimen: peripheral blood, collected on day 0 of AZD1222 vaccination. The TCR originated in an adult in good health. The chain recombines TRBV25-1 with TRBJ2-7, with no clear D. Here the CDR3 reads CASSDPPYEQYF. In DNA, the CDR3 is TGTGCCAGCAGTGACCCTCCCTACGAGCAGTACTTC.